This T cell receptor beta chain is from a study of shared clonotypes between healthy human individuals. Deep was the level at which the assay was run. Only in-frame clones appear in the TCRdb table, and some are missing; sequencing was by immunoSEQ multiplex PCR. There are over a million clones in the sample; approximately 80% occur only once, and more than 0.5% lies in the top ten. The junction had 8 bases not matched to a gene; V was cut back by 5 bases and J by 7 bases. Per germline, CDR1 KGHSH and CDR2 LQKENI. The CDR3 runs 13 residues. A single count supports this clone. The antigen is undetermined. Study results and caveats: Naive subsets, compared against memory subsets, generally had larger estimated richness values.

The sequenced sample consisted of memory CD4+ T cells from PBMCs. Regarding subset: CD45RA-negative fraction. This chain joins TRBV18 and TRBJ2-7; the match to TRBD1 covers 7 bases. The clonotype comes from a man between 18 and 29 years old in good health. Some clones in this sample may be carry-over from other donors' samples. The CDR3 sequence is CASSSDRTGEQYF. CDR3 sequence (DNA): TGTGCCAGCTCATCGGACAGGACGGGTGAGCAGTACTTC.